These T cell receptor beta chains were read from a single sample in a study of CD8+CD57+ T cells in acquired aplastic anemia. TCRdb re-called the reads through MiXCR, storing one row per CDR3 protein. The sample includes hundreds of thousands of distinct CDR3 sequences, roughly 34% seen only once; the top ten take 0.7% to 1%. The sequencing input was sorted CD4+, CD8+, or CD8+CD57+ T cells (not recorded which) from PBMCs. These receptors were collected from a human donor with aplastic anemia. CDR3s include the opening cysteine and the closing phenylalanine or tryptophan. D genes are given only for firm matches. Only part of the rows carry a size: once, few, many, or a class if the clone is expanded.

>many|TRBJ2-1|TRBV10-3|.
CAISGSSATSSYNEQFF
>.|TRBJ2-7|TRBV10-1|TRBD2
CAIGPASGSYEQYF
>few|TRBJ1-1|TRBV20-1|.
CSALPGRLMNTEAFF
>few|TRBJ2-1|TRBV9|.
CASSVEGVSSYNEQFF
>many|TRBJ2-3|TRBV29-1|TRBD1
CSVYGTGRTDTQYF
>many|TRBJ2-6|TRBV11-2|.
CASSPPTGNSGANVLTF
>.|TRBJ2-2|TRBV15|.
CATSRSWVANTGELFF
>.|TRBJ2-3|TRBV20-1|.
CSALAQLYTDTQYF
>.|TRBJ1-2|TRBV14|.
CASSSGSGDYGYTF
>.|TRBJ1-1|TRBV7-2|.
CASSLDRDDTEAFF
>few|TRBJ2-7|TRBV27|TRBD2
CASRPHSLAGGEQYF
>.|TRBJ2-5|TRBV6-5|.
CASSYSTLQGAQYF
>few|TRBJ1-2|TRBV27|.
CASNLGRGPNYGYTF
>once|TRBJ2-1|TRBV2|.
CASSESLIGELFF
>.|TRBJ2-5|TRBV4-1|.
CASSQDGQVETQYF
>.|TRBJ2-2|TRBV5-1|TRBD2
CAGSLGTSGGVNTGELFF
>.|TRBJ2-2|TRBV7-2|.
CASSGQRTNTGELFF
>.|TRBJ1-1|TRBV10-3|.
CAIADRRNTEAFF
>few|TRBJ1-1|TRBV2|TRBD1
CASRLQGELEAFF
>many|TRBJ1-3|TRBV15|.
CATSRPGGGTSSGNTIYF
>many|TRBJ1-2|TRBV19|TRBD1
CASSMGYGTAYGYTF
>few|TRBJ1-5|TRBV24-1|.
CATHMAGKQPQHF
>.|TRBJ2-3|TRBV11-1|.
CASTLWADAGDTQYF
>many|TRBJ1-2|TRBV12-3/TRBV12-4|.
CASSPLTHYGYTF
>.|TRBJ2-2|TRBV5-4|.
CASNPTGGIGELFF
>.|TRBJ1-1|TRBV10-1|.
CASSDLNGAFF
>few|TRBJ2-7|TRBV4-3|.
CASSQVQGYEQCF
>few|TRBJ2-3|TRBV11-1|TRBD2
CASSLWRGSGGLWDTDTQYF
>.|TRBJ1-6|TRBV10-3|.
CASSVQDMGSPLHF
>.|TRBJ2-2|TRBV7-2|TRBD2
CASSLELLAGGLFF
>once|TRBJ2-7|TRBV10-3|.
CAISESNAEQYF
>many|TRBJ2-7|TRBV10-3|.
CAISDGGTSYEQYF
>.|TRBJ2-2|TRBV30|TRBD1
CAWGRGLDTGELFF
>few|TRBJ2-7|TRBV12-3/TRBV12-4|.
CASSFYVPSVDEQYF
>.|TRBJ2-3|TRBV20-1|.
CSARVGGVTDTQYF
>once|TRBJ1-4|TRBV10-2|.
CASSQGARWEANEKLFF
>.|TRBJ2-3|TRBV9|TRBD2
CASSVVAGGPTDTQYF
>few|TRBJ1-2|TRBV18|.
CASSPTAGAYGYTF
>.|TRBJ2-7|TRBV10-3|TRBD2
CAISESGGGHF
>many|TRBJ1-5|TRBV24-1|TRBD1
CATSDRTGAHQPQHF
>.|TRBJ1-1|TRBV19|TRBD1
CASRKGQSNTEAFF
>many|TRBJ1-6|TRBV5-6|.
CASSLFGGPSPLHF
>few|TRBJ2-2|TRBV4-3|TRBD1
CASSLDRGMTGELFF
>many|TRBJ1-1|TRBV10-3|.
CAITTTGPSTEAFF
>.|TRBJ2-3|TRBV5-4|.
CASSLVGFADTQYF
>.|TRBJ2-1|TRBV5-1|TRBD1
CASSPLGQGSGEQFF
>many|TRBJ1-1|TRBV19|.
CASSPHQKGTEAFF
>.|TRBJ2-7|TRBV4-1|TRBD2
CASREPGTSVHEQYF
>.|TRBJ2-7|TRBV5-4|.
CASRKGGGPYEQYF
>.|TRBJ1-2|TRBV6-5|TRBD1
CASSYSLDRLGVGYTF
>.|TRBJ2-2|TRBV25-1|TRBD1
CASPLLSYQGENTGELFF
>many|TRBJ2-3|TRBV15|.
CATSRDPLIDTQYF
>.|TRBJ1-5|TRBV30|.
CAWNRDTSRDQPQHF
>.|TRBJ2-3|TRBV4-3|.
CASSRNGPADTQYF
>.|TRBJ1-1|TRBV20-1|TRBD1
CSANRGDRVYTEAFF
>many|TRBJ1-2|TRBV7-9|.
CASSFRDGGYTF
>many|TRBJ2-5|TRBV2|TRBD2
CASSGGWGGTETQYF
>.|TRBJ1-2|TRBV25-1|.
CASSPGQADRGYTF
>many|TRBJ1-5|TRBV20-1|.
CSASQMNQPQHF